Included here is one T cell receptor beta chain sequence, with context. The TCRbeta library was prepared with unique molecular identifiers. TCRdb called the PCR reads again in MiXCR, with one record for every CDR3 protein. There are more than 400,000 distinct CDR3 sequences in the sample; roughly an eighth occur only once, and less than 15% lies in the top ten. This specimen belongs to a study of T-cell reconstitution after alpha-beta-depleted transplantation in children. Trimming took 4 bases from V and 6 from J, leaving 13 bases between them. The CDR3 consists of 12 residues. Germline CDR1 and CDR2: SQVTM and ANQGSEA.

V is TRBV29-1 and J is TRBJ2-7; TRBD1 might be the D (7 bases). The origin of this receptor is a female patient between 2 and 10 years old who had a stem cell transplant for aplastic anemia, so the T cells may come from the graft donor. Sample: PBMCs, mostly from graft donor cells, taken 180 days after TCRalphabeta/CD19-depleted stem cell transplant. CDR3 protein: CSVGQGGGEQYV. In nucleotides, the CDR3 is TGCAGCGTTGGACAGGGAGGAGGCGAGCAGTACGTC.